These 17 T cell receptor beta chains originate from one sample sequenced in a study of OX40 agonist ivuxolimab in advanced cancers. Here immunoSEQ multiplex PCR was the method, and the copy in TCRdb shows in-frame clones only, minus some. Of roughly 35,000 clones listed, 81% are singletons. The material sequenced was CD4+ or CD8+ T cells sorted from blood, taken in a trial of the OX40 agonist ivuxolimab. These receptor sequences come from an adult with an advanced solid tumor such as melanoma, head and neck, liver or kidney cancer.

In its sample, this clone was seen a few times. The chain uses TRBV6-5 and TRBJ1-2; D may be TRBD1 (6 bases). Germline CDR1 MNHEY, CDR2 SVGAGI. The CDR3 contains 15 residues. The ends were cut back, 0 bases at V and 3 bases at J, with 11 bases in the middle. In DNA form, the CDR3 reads TGTGCCAGCAGTTACTCCAACAGGGTCGACTATGGCTACACCTTC. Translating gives CASSYSNRVDYGYTF.

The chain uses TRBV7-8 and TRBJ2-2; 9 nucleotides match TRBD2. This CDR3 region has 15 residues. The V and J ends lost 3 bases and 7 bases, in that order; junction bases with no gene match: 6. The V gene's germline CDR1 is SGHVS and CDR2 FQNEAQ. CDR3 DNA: TGTGCCAGCAGCTTCATAGCGGGAGATGTCGGGGAGCTGTTTTTT. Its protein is CASSFIAGDVGELFF.

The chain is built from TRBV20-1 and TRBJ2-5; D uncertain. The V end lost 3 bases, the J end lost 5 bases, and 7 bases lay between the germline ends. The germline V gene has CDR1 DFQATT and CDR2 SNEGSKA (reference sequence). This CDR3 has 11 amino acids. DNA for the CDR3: TGCAGTGCTAGGAAGAGCGAGACCCAGTACTTC. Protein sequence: CSARKSETQYF.

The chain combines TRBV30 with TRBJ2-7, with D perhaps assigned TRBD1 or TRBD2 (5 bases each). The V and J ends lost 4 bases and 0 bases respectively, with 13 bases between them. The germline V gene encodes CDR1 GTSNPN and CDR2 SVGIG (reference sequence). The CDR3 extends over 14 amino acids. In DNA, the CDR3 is TGTGCCTGGACCAGGGACGGGGACTCCTACGAGCAGTACTTC. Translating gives CAWTRDGDSYEQYF. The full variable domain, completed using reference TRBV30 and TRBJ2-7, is SQTIHQWPATLVQPVGSPLSLECTVEGTSNPNLYWYRQAAGRGLQLLFYSVGIGQISSEVPQNLSASRPQDRQFILSSKKLLLSDSGFYLCAWTRDGDSYEQYFGPGTRLTVT.

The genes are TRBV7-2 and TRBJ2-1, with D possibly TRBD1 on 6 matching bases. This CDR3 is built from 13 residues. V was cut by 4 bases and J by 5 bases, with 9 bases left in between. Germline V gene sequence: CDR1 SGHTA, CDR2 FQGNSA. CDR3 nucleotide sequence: TGTGCCAGCAGCTCCGACAGGAACAATGAGCAGTTCTTC. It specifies CASSSDRNNEQFF. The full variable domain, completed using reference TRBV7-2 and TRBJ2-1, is GAGVSQSPSNKVTEKGKDVELRCDPISGHTALYWYRQSLGQGLEFLIYFQGNSAPDKSGLPSDRFSAERTGGSVSTLTIQRTQQEDSAVYLCASSSDRNNEQFFGPGTRLTVL.

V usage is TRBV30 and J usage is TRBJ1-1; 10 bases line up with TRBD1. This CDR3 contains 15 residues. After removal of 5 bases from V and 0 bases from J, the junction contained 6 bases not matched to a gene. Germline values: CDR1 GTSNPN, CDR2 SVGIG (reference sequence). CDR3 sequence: CAWARDRGLNTEAFF. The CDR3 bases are TGTGCCTGGGCACGGGACAGGGGATTGAACACTGAAGCTTTCTTT. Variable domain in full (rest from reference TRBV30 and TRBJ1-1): SQTIHQWPATLVQPVGSPLSLECTVEGTSNPNLYWYRQAAGRGLQLLFYSVGIGQISSEVPQNLSASRPQDRQFILSSKKLLLSDSGFYLCAWARDRGLNTEAFFGQGTRLTVV.

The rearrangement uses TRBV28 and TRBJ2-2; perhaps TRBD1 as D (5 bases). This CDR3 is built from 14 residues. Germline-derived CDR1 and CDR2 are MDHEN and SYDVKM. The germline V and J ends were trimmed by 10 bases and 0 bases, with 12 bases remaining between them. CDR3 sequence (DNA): TGTGCCACAAGGGTAGGGGCGAACACCGGGGAGCTGTTTTTT. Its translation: CATRVGANTGELFF.

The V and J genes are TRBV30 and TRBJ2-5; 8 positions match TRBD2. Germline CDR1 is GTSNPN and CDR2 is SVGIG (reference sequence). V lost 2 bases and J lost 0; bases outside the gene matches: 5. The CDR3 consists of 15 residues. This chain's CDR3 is CAWSTWTSYQETQYF. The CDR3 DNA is TGTGCCTGGAGTACATGGACTAGCTACCAAGAGACCCAGTACTTC.

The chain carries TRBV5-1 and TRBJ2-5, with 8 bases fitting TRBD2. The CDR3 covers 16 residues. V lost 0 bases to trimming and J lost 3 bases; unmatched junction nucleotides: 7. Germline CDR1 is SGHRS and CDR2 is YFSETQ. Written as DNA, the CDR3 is TGCGCCAGCAGCTTGGCGGCGGGGGGCCGGGAAGAGACCCAGTACTTC. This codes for CASSLAAGGREETQYF.

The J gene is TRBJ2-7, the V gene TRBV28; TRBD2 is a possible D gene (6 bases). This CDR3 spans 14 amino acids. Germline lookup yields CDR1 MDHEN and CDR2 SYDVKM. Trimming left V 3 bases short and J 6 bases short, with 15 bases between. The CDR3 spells CASSLLGGFGEQYF. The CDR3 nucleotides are TGTGCCAGCAGTTTGTTAGGAGGGTTCGGCGAGCAGTACTTC.

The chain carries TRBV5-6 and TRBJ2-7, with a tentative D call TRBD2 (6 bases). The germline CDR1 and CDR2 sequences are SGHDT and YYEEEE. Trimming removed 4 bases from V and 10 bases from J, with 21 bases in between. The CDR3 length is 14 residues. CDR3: CASSIKTGWRAQYF. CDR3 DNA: TGTGCCAGCAGCATTAAAACGGGGTGGAGGGCCCAGTACTTC.

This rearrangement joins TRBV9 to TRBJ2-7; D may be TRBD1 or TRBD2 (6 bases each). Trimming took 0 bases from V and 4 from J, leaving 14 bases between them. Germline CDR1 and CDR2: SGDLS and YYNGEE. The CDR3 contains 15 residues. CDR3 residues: CASSVGWGALYEQYF. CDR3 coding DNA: TGTGCCAGCAGCGTAGGGTGGGGGGCTTTGTACGAGCAGTACTTC.

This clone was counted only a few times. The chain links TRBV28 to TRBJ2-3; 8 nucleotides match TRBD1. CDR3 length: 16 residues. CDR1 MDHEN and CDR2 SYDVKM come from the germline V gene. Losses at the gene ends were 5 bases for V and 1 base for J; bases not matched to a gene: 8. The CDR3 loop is CASSLSTTGGTDTQYF. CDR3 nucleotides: TGTGCCAGCAGTCTCTCGACGACAGGGGGCACAGATACGCAGTATTTT.

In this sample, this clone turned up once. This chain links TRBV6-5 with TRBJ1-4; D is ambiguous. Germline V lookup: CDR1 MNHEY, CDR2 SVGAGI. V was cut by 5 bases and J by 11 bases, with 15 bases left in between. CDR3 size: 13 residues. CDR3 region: CASSDDFDEKLFF. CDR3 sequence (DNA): TGTGCCAGCAGTGACGACTTCGACGAGAAACTGTTTTTT.

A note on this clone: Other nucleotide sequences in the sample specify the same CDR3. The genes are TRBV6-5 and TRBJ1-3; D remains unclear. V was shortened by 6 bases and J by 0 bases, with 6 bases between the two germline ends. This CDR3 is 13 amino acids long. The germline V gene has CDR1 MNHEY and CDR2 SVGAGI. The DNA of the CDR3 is TGTGCCAGCAGGGAATCCTCTGGAAACACCATATATTTT. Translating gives CASRESSGNTIYF.

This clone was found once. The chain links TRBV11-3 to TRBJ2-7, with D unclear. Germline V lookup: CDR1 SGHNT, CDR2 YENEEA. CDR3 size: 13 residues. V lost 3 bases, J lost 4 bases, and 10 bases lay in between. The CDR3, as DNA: TGTGCCAGCAGCTTGGCGGACGGGTACGAGCAGTACTTC. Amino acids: CASSLADGYEQYF.

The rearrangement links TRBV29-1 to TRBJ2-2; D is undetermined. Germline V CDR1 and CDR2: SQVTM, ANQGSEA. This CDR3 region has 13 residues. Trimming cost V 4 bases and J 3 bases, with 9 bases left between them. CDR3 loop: CSVALGYTGELFF. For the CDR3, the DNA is TGCAGCGTTGCTCTGGGGTACACCGGGGAGCTGTTTTTT.